The 2 T cell receptor beta chains presented below share a single source sample, sequenced in a study of cytomegalovirus exposure and HLA in healthy donors. The PCR was carried out with 60 Vbeta primers and 13 Jbeta primers. Assay used: immunoSEQ multiplex PCR; TCRdb lists only in-frame clones, some missing. The data hold more than 140,000 clones, with around 80% observed a single time. Sequencing was carried out using PBMCs. These receptor sequences come from a woman aged 40 to 50 in good health and CMV-seronegative.

The chain is built from TRBV19 and TRBJ2-5; a possible D gene is TRBD2 (6 bases). Germline CDR1 is LNHDA and CDR2 is SQIVND (reference sequence). The CDR3 spans 17 residues. The V end lost 1 base, the J end lost 0 bases, and 15 bases lay between the germline ends. The CDR3 DNA is TGTGCCAGTAGTATAGGCCCCTCTAGCGTGAACCAAGAGACCCAGTACTTC. Encoded protein: CASSIGPSSVNQETQYF.

The chain carries TRBV29-1 and TRBJ2-1, with D possibly matching TRBD2 (7 bases). Germline CDR1 reads SQVTM; CDR2 reads ANQGSEA. The V end lost 6 bases, the J end lost 5 bases, and 23 bases lay between the germline ends. The CDR3 consists of 16 residues. The CDR3 coding sequence is TGCAGCGTCCAGGGCAAGGGGGGAGGGTTCAACAATGAGCAGTTCTTC. It yields the protein CSVQGKGGGFNNEQFF.